The rows below give T cell receptor beta chains drawn from one sample of a study of blood T cell repertoires in COVID-19. The data were produced by immunoSEQ multiplex PCR, yet TCRdb's version contains in-frame clones alone and is incomplete. The sample has 150,000 to 200,000 clones; 70% to 85% are singletons. Sequenced input: peripheral blood. Source of these receptors: a woman younger than 45 with acute or convalescent COVID-19. Each CDR3 is given with its conserved first and last residue. Fields, in order: J gene, V gene, D gene, clone size, CDR3 DNA, CDR3 protein. D genes are given only for firm matches. Part of the rows lack a size; the others show once, few, many or a class for expanded clones.

TRBJ2-7	TRBV28	-	once	TGTGCCAGCAGTTTGGGGCAGGTTCAATACTTC	CASSLGQVQYF
TRBJ2-3	TRBV5-6	-	-	TGTGCCAGCAGCTTGGGAGGGACAGATACGCAGTATTTT	CASSLGGTDTQYF
TRBJ2-1	TRBV11-2	TRBD2	-	TGTGCCAGCAGCGCTACTAGCGGGGCATACAATGAGCAGTTCTTC	CASSATSGAYNEQFF
TRBJ1-1	TRBV30	-	-	TGTGCCTGGAGTGTTTTGGGGACACGGAACACTGAAGCTTTCTTT	CAWSVLGTRNTEAFF
TRBJ1-1	TRBV12-3/TRBV12-4	-	-	TGTGCCAGCAGTTTTTCTAGTAACACTGAAGCTTTCTTT	CASSFSSNTEAFF
TRBJ1-2	TRBV6-2/TRBV6-3	TRBD1	-	TGTGCCAGCAGTTACCCCGAGCTGACAGGGGTGGATGGCTACACCTTC	CASSYPELTGVDGYTF
TRBJ2-7	TRBV19	TRBD2	once	TGTGCCAGTAGTATAGCTAGCGGGGGATCCTACGAGCAGTACTTC	CASSIASGGSYEQYF
TRBJ1-1	TRBV3-1/TRBV3-2	-	-	TGTGCCAGCAGCTCTAACAGGAAAGCAGAAGCTTTCTTT	CASSSNRKAEAFF
TRBJ2-7	TRBV6-6	TRBD1	once	TGTGCCAGCAGAGGACAGGCAAGGTCCTACGAGCAGTACTTC	CASRGQARSYEQYF
TRBJ2-7	TRBV30	TRBD1	few	TGTGCCTGGTCTACAGGGGCACTATATTACGAGCAGTACTTC	CAWSTGALYYEQYF
TRBJ1-1	TRBV19	-	few	TGTGCCAGTAGCCCGAACTTCGCAGGGCCGAACACTGAAGCTTTCTTT	CASSPNFAGPNTEAFF
TRBJ2-3	TRBV5-1	TRBD2	-	TGCGCCAGCAGCCAGACTAGCGCCTCAAGCACAGATACGCAGTATTTT	CASSQTSASSTDTQYF